This TCR beta chain was sequenced during a study of blood T cell repertoires in COVID-19. Overall study: The cDNA or gDNA used as material had been derived from T cells, B-cell-depleted T cells, or PBMCs.

The germline V gene encodes CDR1 LNHDA and CDR2 SQIVND (reference sequence). The CDR3 runs to 15 residues. Trimming cost V 6 bases and J 7 bases, with 21 bases left between them. The data were produced by immunoSEQ multiplex PCR, yet TCRdb's version contains in-frame clones alone and is incomplete. The table shows roughly 190,000 clones, with 85% to 95% occurring only once. The clonotype originates from a man younger than 45 with COVID-19, enrolled during active disease. The V call is TRBV19, the J call TRBJ1-2; D may be TRBD1 (6 bases). The sample comprised peripheral blood. CDR3 nucleotide sequence: TGTGCCAGTAGCTTTGATTTGAGGGGGTCTAGTGGCTACACCTTC. It yields the protein CASSFDLRGSSGYTF.